The entry below describes one TCR beta chain. What it binds is not known. Looked up from germline, CDR1 is ENHRY and CDR2 is SYGVKD. The CDR3 runs 16 residues. J was trimmed by 8 bases and V by 7 bases; bases with no gene match: 14. The researchers obtained blood RNA from unsorted whole blood and also extracted germline DNA. Donors were untreated and chronically infected with HBV. This record comes from a study of tumor-infiltrating lymphocytes in primary liver carcinoma. About the study: Surgical resection served as treatment for the primary liver carcinoma of these patients.

Overall study results and limits: A significantly higher top-250-clone fraction was recorded for tumors than for blood (p = 0.039).

Reverse transcription of around 500 ng total RNA with a constant-region primer produced TCR beta cDNA. Slightly modified ARM-PCR served as the procedure for the TCR beta libraries. These libraries came from three rounds of nested multiplex PCR. The two initial PCR rounds, approximately 10 cycles each, used TRBV1-TRBV30 forward and C-beta reverse primers. Each CDR3 protein gets one entry after TCRdb re-called the multiplex PCR reads with MiXCR. The table records more than 150,000 distinct CDR3 sequences, about 55% of them present only once. The V gene is TRBV10-3, the J gene TRBJ2-1, with 10 bases matching TRBD2. The receptor was derived from a man aged 35 to 55 with primary liver carcinoma and hepatitis B virus infection. The specimen sequenced was peripheral blood. CDR3 region: CAINAGTSERRYEQFF. The DNA of the CDR3 is TGTGCCATCAACGCCGGGACTAGCGAGAGACGGTATGAGCAGTTCTTC.